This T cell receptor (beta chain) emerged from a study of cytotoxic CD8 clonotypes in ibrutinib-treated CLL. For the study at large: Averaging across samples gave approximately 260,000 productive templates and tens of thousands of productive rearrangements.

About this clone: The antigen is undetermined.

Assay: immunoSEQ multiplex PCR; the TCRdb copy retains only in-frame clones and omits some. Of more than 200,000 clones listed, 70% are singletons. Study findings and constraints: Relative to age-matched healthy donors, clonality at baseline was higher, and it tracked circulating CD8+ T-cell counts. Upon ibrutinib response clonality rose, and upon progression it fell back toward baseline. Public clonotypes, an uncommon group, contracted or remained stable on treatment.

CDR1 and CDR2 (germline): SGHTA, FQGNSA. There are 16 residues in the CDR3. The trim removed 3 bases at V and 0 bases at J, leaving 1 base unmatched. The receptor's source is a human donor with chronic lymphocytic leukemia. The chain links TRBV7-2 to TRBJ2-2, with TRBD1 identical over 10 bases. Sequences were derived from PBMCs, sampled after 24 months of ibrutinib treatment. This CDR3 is CASSFGQGANTGELFF. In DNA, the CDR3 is TGTGCCAGCAGCTTCGGACAGGGGGCGAACACCGGGGAGCTGTTTTTT.